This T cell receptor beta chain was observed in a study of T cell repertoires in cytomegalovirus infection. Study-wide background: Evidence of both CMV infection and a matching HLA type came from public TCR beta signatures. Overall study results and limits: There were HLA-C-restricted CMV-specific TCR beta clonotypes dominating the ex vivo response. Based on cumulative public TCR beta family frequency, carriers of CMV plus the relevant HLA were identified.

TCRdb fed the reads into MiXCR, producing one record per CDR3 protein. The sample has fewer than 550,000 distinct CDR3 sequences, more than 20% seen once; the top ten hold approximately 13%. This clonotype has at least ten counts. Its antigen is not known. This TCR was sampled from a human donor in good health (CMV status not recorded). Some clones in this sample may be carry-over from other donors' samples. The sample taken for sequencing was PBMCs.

The CDR3 nucleotides are TGTGCCAGCAGCTTAAAGGGGGACACTGAAGCTTTCTTT. As protein: CASSLKGDTEAFF. The chain combines TRBV7-6 with TRBJ1-1, with TRBD1 as a possible D gene (6 bases). Trimming removed 2 bases from V and 3 bases from J, with 7 bases in between. This CDR3 spans 13 amino acids. Germline CDR1 is SGHVS and CDR2 is FNYEAQ.